This T cell receptor (beta chain) was identified during a study of graft-versus-host responses after intestinal transplantation. In the study overall: Every one of the recipients received anti-thymocyte globulin induction and afterwards took tacrolimus and steroids for 3 to 4 years. Study-level results: There was an association between peak levels of circulating GvH clones and early post-transplant HvG declines. Recipient marrow showed GvH clones, some seen first in ileum or blood.

Comments on this clone: As yet, its antigen is unknown.

V lost 5 bases and J lost 6, with 17 bases in between. The CDR3 is 15 amino acids. CDR1 SGHAT and CDR2 FQDESV come from the germline V gene (reference sequence). Assay used: immunoSEQ multiplex PCR; TCRdb lists only in-frame clones, some missing. Of about 93,000 clones listed, approximately 82% are singletons. The specimen comprised unstimulated CD4+ T cells sorted from spleen or lymph node cells, sampled before intestinal transplant. The TCR sequence derives from a human donor who received an intestinal transplant. J is TRBJ2-1 and V is TRBV11-1; tentatively, D is TRBD1 (6 bases). CDR3 in DNA: TGTGCCAGCAGCCCATATTCCGGGACAACCAATGAGCAGTTCTTC. Its translation is CASSPYSGTTNEQFF.